These T cell receptor beta chains were read from a single sample in a study of blood T cell repertoires in COVID-19. The table came from immunoSEQ multiplex PCR; TCRdb's copy has only in-frame clones and leaves some out. Of 100,000 to 150,000 clones in the sample, about 83% are singletons; the top ten hold 10% to 15%. Material for sequencing was peripheral blood. Receptor source: a man aged 55 to 70 with acute or convalescent COVID-19. The CDR3 runs from the conserved cysteine through the conserved F or W. The D gene is left open where the match is weak. For some rows the clone size is stated as once, few or many, or as a class when expanded; others skip it.

d_gene	abundance	v_gene	j_gene	CDR3aa	CDR3nt
.	.	TRBV5-4	TRBJ1-2	CASSLQASRYGYTF	TGTGCCAGCAGCTTGCAGGCCAGCCGCTATGGCTACACCTTC
.	.	TRBV11-2	TRBJ2-7	CASSPSRDAAPYEQYF	TGTGCCAGCAGCCCGAGTCGGGATGCAGCCCCCTACGAGCAGTACTTC
.	.	TRBV9	TRBJ1-6	CASSVVVDSPLHF	TGTGCCAGCAGCGTAGTTGTAGATTCACCCCTCCACTTT
TRBD2	.	TRBV18	TRBJ2-7	CASSPGTSGSYEQYF	TGTGCCAGCTCACCAGGGACTAGCGGCTCCTACGAGCAGTACTTC
TRBD2	few	TRBV9	TRBJ2-3	CASSVGPTSGRAGAEDTQYF	TGTGCCAGCAGCGTCGGACCGACTAGCGGGAGGGCCGGGGCAGAAGATACGCAGTATTTT
TRBD1	.	TRBV10-3	TRBJ2-7	CAISVGTEVYEQYF	TGTGCCATCAGTGTAGGGACAGAGGTCTACGAGCAGTACTTC
.	.	TRBV19	TRBJ1-3	CASSDGGAGNTIYF	TGTGCCAGTAGCGATGGGGGGGCTGGAAACACCATATATTTT
TRBD1	.	TRBV5-8	TRBJ1-1	CASSLDRGGARMNTEAFF	TGTGCCAGCAGCTTAGACAGGGGGGGGGCCAGAATGAACACTGAAGCTTTCTTT
.	.	TRBV18	TRBJ1-1	CASSPGLELNTEAFF	TGTGCCAGCTCACCCGGACTAGAGCTGAACACTGAAGCTTTCTTT
.	.	TRBV4-1	TRBJ1-2	CASSQVAVHGYTF	TGCGCCAGCAGCCAAGTGGCAGTCCATGGCTACACCTTC
.	.	TRBV5-1	TRBJ1-6	CASSGTGTGISPLHF	TGCGCCAGCAGCGGTACAGGGACGGGAATATCACCCCTCCACTTT
TRBD1	.	TRBV28	TRBJ1-5	CASSFRVSGGLSNQPQHF	TGTGCCAGCAGTTTTCGGGTTTCAGGGGGCTTGAGCAATCAGCCCCAGCATTTT
TRBD1	.	TRBV24-1	TRBJ1-2	CATSDTRGRKDYGYTF	TGTGCCACCAGTGACACCAGGGGGCGCAAGGACTATGGCTACACCTTC
.	.	TRBV4-1	TRBJ2-7	CASSLLGGSYEQYF	TGCGCCAGCAGCCTGTTAGGAGGTTCCTACGAGCAGTACTTC
.	.	TRBV2	TRBJ1-5	CASSPDRFNQPQHF	TGTGCCAGCAGTCCCGACAGGTTCAATCAGCCCCAGCATTTT
.	few	TRBV7-9	TRBJ2-7	CASSRGAAYEQYF	TGTGCCAGCAGCCGGGGGGCGGCCTACGAGCAGTACTTC
TRBD1	once	TRBV6-1	TRBJ2-1	CASSEQGAYNEQFF	TGTGCCAGCAGTGAACAGGGGGCCTACAATGAGCAGTTCTTC
.	once	TRBV30	TRBJ1-5	CAWSVTGLNQPQHF	TGTGCCTGGAGTGTAACCGGGTTAAATCAGCCCCAGCATTTT
TRBD2	.	TRBV5-1	TRBJ2-5	CASSLAGGPRETQYF	TGCGCCAGCAGTCTAGCGGGAGGGCCCCGGGAGACCCAGTACTTC
.	.	TRBV5-1	TRBJ2-3	CASSPQTDTQYF	TGCGCCAGCAGCCCGCAGACAGATACGCAGTATTTT
TRBD1	.	TRBV5-1	TRBJ1-1	CASSFNPTGETEAFF	TGCGCCAGCAGCTTTAATCCTACAGGGGAAACTGAAGCTTTCTTT
.	.	TRBV21-1	TRBJ2-7	CASSPTLAWDRVLPTYEQYF	TGTGCCAGCAGCCCGACTCTCGCGTGGGACAGGGTCCTCCCCACCTACGAGCAGTACTTC
.	.	TRBV2	TRBJ2-2	CASNLADFRAGELFF	TGTGCCAGCAACTTGGCTGACTTCCGCGCCGGGGAGCTGTTTTTT
.	few	TRBV7-9	TRBJ2-5	CASSGRGLGETQYF	TGTGCCAGCAGCGGGAGAGGGTTAGGAGAGACCCAGTACTTC
.	few	TRBV9	TRBJ2-7	CASSVGGRAYEQYF	TGTGCCAGCAGCGTGGGAGGCAGGGCGTACGAGCAGTACTTC
TRBD2	.	TRBV7-9	TRBJ2-1	CASSFSGRDNEQFF	TGTGCCAGCAGCTTTAGCGGGAGGGACAATGAGCAGTTCTTC
.	once	TRBV7-8	TRBJ1-6	CASSLVGAYNSPLHF	TGTGCCAGCAGCTTAGTGGGGGCTTATAATTCACCCCTCCACTTT
TRBD2	.	TRBV7-3	TRBJ2-5	CASSPTSGKETQYF	TGTGCCAGCAGCCCAACTAGCGGAAAAGAGACCCAGTACTTC
.	.	TRBV6-5	TRBJ1-1	CASSSRGTEAFF	TGTGCCAGCAGTTCCAGAGGCACTGAAGCTTTCTTT
TRBD1	.	TRBV19	TRBJ1-2	CASSIGEGASIF	TGTGCCAGTAGTATCGGAGAGGGGGCGTCTATCTTC
.	.	TRBV5-4	TRBJ2-1	CASSLKGYSYNEQFF	TGTGCCAGCAGCTTGAAGGGGTACTCCTACAATGAGCAGTTCTTC
.	.	TRBV27	TRBJ2-1	CASSLLPRQDDQRFNEQFF	TGTGCCAGCAGTTTATTGCCGAGACAGGATGATCAAAGGTTCAATGAGCAGTTCTTC
.	.	TRBV30	TRBJ1-5	CAWSSGNQPQHF	TGTGCCTGGAGTAGCGGTAATCAGCCCCAGCATTTT
.	.	TRBV7-8	TRBJ1-6	CASSLGTRNSPLHF	TGTGCCAGCAGCTTAGGGACACGTAATTCACCCCTCCACTTT
TRBD2	.	TRBV5-4	TRBJ2-5	CASRDSGSETQYF	TGTGCCAGCAGGGATAGCGGGAGCGAGACCCAGTACTTC
.	once	TRBV30	TRBJ1-1	CAWSVLQGFSEAFF	TGTGCCTGGAGTGTATTGCAGGGGTTCTCTGAAGCTTTCTTT
.	once	TRBV19	TRBJ2-1	CASSILDTTHEQFF	TGTGCCAGTAGTATTTTGGACACAACCCATGAGCAGTTCTTC
TRBD2	.	TRBV20-1	TRBJ2-1	CGGLAGNEQFF	TGCGGGGGACTAGCGGGAAATGAGCAGTTCTTC
.	.	TRBV10-3	TRBJ2-4	CAISERESGKNIQYF	TGTGCCATCAGTGAGCGGGAGTCGGGCAAAAACATTCAGTACTTC
.	.	TRBV19	TRBJ1-2	CASSIRQAYYGYTF	TGTGCCAGTAGTATCCGACAGGCCTACTATGGCTACACCTTC
TRBD2	.	TRBV5-1	TRBJ2-1	CASSLGLARNSYNEQFF	TGCGCCAGCAGCTTGGGACTAGCGAGAAACTCCTACAATGAGCAGTTCTTC